These 10 T cell receptor beta chains originate from one sample sequenced in a study of beta chain features in type 1 diabetes (dated by TCRdb to the late 2010s). General conclusions and limits of the study: Type 1 diabetes patients showed a moderate but significant shortening of TCRB CDR3 length in all four CD4+ subsets.

Antigens for these TCRs are unknown. The library was produced with the immunoSEQ multiplex PCR assay. The entire amount of isolated RNA was reverse transcribed using the High Capacity cDNA Reverse Transcription Kit, so the sequenced TCRB transcripts were expressed ones. TCRdb holds this immuneACCESS table with in-frame rearrangements only. Some clones are missing; in checked studies, unresolved V genes explain under half, and the rest has no known cause. The sample table lists approximately 170,000 clones, 7.8% of them with a count of one. About 0.95% of the sample is taken by the ten largest. Sequenced: central memory CD4+ T cells from blood. Source of these receptors: a woman aged 40 to 50 with type 1 diabetes.

The gene calls are TRBV10-3 and TRBJ2-7; a possible D gene is TRBD2 (6 bases). This CDR3 has 14 amino acids. Germline CDR1 reads ENHRY; CDR2 reads SYGVKD. V was trimmed by 6 bases and J by 3 bases, leaving 15 bases between them. CDR3 sequence reads: CAIRPAGKNYEQYF. As DNA, the CDR3 is TGTGCCATCAGACCGGCGGGGAAAAACTACGAGCAGTACTTC.

V and J are TRBV29-1 and TRBJ1-4, with D uncertain. Germline CDR1 and CDR2: SQVTM and ANQGSEA. The CDR3 is 11 amino acids. V dropped 2 bases and J dropped 7 bases, with 5 bases sitting between them. CDR3: CSVERVEKLFF. CDR3 DNA: TGCAGCGTTGAAAGAGTTGAAAAACTGTTTTTT.

J is TRBJ1-4 and V is TRBV6-5, with D tentatively TRBD1 (5 bases). The CDR3 extends over 14 amino acids. From germline, CDR1 is MNHEY and CDR2 SVGAGI. V shed 7 bases and J shed 3 bases, with 12 bases lying between them. CDR3 bases: TGTGCCAGCAAACGACAGAATTCTAATGAAAAACTGTTTTTT. Translation gives CASKRQNSNEKLFF.

This chain connects TRBV6-6 to TRBJ2-5; D possibly corresponds to TRBD2 (6 bases). The ends were cut back, 8 bases at V and 10 bases at J, with 20 bases in the middle. The germline gives CDR1 MNHNY, CDR2 SVGAGI (reference sequence). CDR3 size: 13 residues. CDR3 protein: CASGGQAALFQYF. The CDR3 coding sequence is TGTGCCAGCGGAGGGCAGGCCGCCCTATTCCAGTACTTC.

In DNA, the CDR3 is TGTGCCAGCAGCTTAGAGGCTAGCGGCGGCCTGTGGCAGTTCTTC. Translated, it gives CASSLEASGGLWQFF. The chain carries TRBV7-9 and TRBJ2-1, with 7 positions matching TRBD2. Germline V lookup: CDR1 SEHNR, CDR2 FQNEAQ (reference sequence). V lost 1 base, J lost 12 bases, and 12 bases stayed unmatched. This CDR3 spans 15 amino acids.

This clone came up a few times. J is TRBJ2-5 and V is TRBV28; 8 bases are a match to TRBD2. J lost 4 bases, V lost 4 bases, and 14 bases had no gene match. Germline V gene lookup returns CDR1 MDHEN and CDR2 SYDVKM. The CDR3 spans 17 residues. For the CDR3, the DNA is TGTGCCAGCAGTTCCGGGGGGGCTAGCGAGGAACGAGAGACCCAGTACTTC. This sequence encodes CASSSGGASEERETQYF.

The chain combines TRBV28 with TRBJ1-5, with D maybe TRBD1 (6 bases). Germline V gene lookup returns CDR1 MDHEN and CDR2 SYDVKM. This CDR3 is built from 16 residues. Trimming pared 6 bases from V and 4 bases from J, leaving 19 bases between. CDR3 nucleotides: TGTGCCAGCAGGGATCAGGGGACCCAACAGAATCAGCCCCAGCATTTT. Its translation: CASRDQGTQQNQPQHF.

The chain recombines TRBV5-6 with TRBJ1-6, with a tentative D call TRBD1 (5 bases). V shed 4 bases and J shed 9 bases, with 14 bases lying between them. Germline V gene sequence: CDR1 SGHDT, CDR2 YYEEEE. This CDR3 is built from 14 residues. The CDR3 loop reads CASSARSRASPLHF. In DNA form, the CDR3 reads TGTGCCAGCAGCGCGCGGTCCAGGGCTTCACCCCTCCACTTT.

The rearrangement links TRBV29-1 to TRBJ1-5; 9 bases line up with TRBD1. V trimming: 5 bases; J trimming: 6 bases; junction bases outside the gene matches: 11. Germline-derived CDR1 and CDR2 are SQVTM and ANQGSEA. The CDR3 has 15 residues. CDR3 region: CSVPYGTGIGQPQHF. DNA for the CDR3: TGCAGCGTTCCCTATGGGACAGGGATCGGTCAGCCCCAGCATTTT.

The chain combines TRBV7-9 with TRBJ1-6, with D maybe TRBD1 (5 bases). The CDR3 contains 14 residues. V was trimmed by 3 bases and J by 7 bases, leaving 10 bases between them. CDR1 is SEHNR, CDR2 FQNEAQ, per germline (reference sequence). CDR3 protein: CASSFQGENSPLHF. CDR3 nucleotide sequence: TGTGCCAGCAGCTTTCAAGGGGAAAATTCACCCCTCCACTTT.